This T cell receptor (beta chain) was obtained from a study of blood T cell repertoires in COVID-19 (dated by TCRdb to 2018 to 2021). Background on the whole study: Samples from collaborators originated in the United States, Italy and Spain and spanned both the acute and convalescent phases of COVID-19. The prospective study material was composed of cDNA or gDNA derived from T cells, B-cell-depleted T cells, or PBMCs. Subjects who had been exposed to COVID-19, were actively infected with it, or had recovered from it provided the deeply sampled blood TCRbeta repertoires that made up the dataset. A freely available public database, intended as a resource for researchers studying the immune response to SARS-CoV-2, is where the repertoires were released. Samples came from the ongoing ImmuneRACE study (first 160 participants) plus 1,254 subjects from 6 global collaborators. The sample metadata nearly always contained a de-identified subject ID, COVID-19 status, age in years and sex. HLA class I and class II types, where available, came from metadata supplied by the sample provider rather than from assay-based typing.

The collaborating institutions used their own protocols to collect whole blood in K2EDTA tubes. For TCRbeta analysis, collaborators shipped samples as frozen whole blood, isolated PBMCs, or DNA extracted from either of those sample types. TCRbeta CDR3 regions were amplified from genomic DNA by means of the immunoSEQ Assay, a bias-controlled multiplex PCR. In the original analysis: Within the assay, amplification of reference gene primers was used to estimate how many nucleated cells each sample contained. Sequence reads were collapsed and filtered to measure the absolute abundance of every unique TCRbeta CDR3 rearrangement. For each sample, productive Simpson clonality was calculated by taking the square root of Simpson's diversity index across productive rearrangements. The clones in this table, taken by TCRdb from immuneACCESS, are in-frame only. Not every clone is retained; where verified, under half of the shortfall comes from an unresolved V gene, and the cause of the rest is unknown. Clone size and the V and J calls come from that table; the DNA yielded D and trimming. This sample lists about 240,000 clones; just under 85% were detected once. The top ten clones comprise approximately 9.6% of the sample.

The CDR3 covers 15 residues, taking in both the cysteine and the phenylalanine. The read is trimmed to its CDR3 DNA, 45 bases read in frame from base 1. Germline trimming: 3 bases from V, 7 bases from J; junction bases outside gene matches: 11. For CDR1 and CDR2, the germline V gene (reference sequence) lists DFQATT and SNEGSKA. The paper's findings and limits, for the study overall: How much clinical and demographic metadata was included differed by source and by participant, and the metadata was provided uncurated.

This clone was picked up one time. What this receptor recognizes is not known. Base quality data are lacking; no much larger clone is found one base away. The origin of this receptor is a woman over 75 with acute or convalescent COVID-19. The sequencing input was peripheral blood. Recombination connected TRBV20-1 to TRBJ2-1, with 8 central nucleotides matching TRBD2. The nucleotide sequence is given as TGCAGTGCTAGTAGAGGCGGGGGGAGGTGGAATGAGCAGTTCTTC. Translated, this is CSASRGGGRWNEQFF.